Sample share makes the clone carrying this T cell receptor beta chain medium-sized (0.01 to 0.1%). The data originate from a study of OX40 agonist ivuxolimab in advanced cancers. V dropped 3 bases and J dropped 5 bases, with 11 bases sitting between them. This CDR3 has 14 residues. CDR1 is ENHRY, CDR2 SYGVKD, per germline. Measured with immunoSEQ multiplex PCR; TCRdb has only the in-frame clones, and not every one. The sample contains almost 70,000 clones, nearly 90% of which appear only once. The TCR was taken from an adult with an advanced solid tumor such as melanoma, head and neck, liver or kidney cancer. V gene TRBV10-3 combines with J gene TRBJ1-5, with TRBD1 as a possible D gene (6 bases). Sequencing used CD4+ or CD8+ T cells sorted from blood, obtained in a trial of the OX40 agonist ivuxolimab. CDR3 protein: CAISDGGRDQPQHF. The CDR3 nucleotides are TGTGCCATCAGTGACGGGGGGCGGGATCAGCCCCAGCATTTT.